This T cell receptor beta chain was recovered during a study of T cell responses to AZD1222 COVID-19 vaccine. J was trimmed by 3 bases and V by 1 base; bases with no gene match: 2. In germline, CDR1 is SGHAT, CDR2 FQNNGV. The CDR3 is made up of 14 amino acids. Clones were read by immunoSEQ multiplex PCR, and TCRdb kept only the in-frame ones, dropping some. The sample includes tens of thousands of clones, 80% to 95% of them seen just once. This chain links TRBV11-2 with TRBJ2-5; 7 bases line up with TRBD2. This TCR was sampled from an adult who received the AZD1222 COVID-19 vaccine. The sample consisted of peripheral blood, taken 28 days after the second AZD1222 dose. CDR3 region: CASSLVGGEETQYF. The CDR3 nucleotides read TGTGCCAGCAGCTTAGTGGGAGGGGAAGAGACCCAGTACTTC. The full variable domain, completed using reference TRBV11-2 and TRBJ2-5, is EAGVAQSPRYKIIEKRQSVAFWCNPISGHATLYWYQQILGQGPKLLIQFQNNGVVDDSQLPKDRFSAERLKGVDSTLKIQPAKLEDSAVYLCASSLVGGEETQYFGPGTRLLVL.